What follows are 7 T cell receptor beta chains derived from one specimen sequenced in a study of blood T cell repertoires in COVID-19. The method was immunoSEQ multiplex PCR; TCRdb's version includes in-frame clones alone and lacks a portion of them. The sample yields around 51,000 clones, about nine tenths seen once. The sample was peripheral blood. Receptor source: a man between 65 and 80 years old with acute or convalescent COVID-19.

This chain links TRBV11-2 with TRBJ2-3; no definite D call. The CDR3 is made up of 14 amino acids. CDR1 and CDR2 (germline): SGHAT, FQNNGV. Trimming stripped 4 bases from V and 0 bases from J, with 8 bases between. CDR3 residues: CASSSQHSTDTQYF. Here the CDR3 DNA reads TGTGCCAGCAGCTCGCAACATAGCACAGATACGCAGTATTTT.

This chain uses TRBV11-2 with TRBJ1-6; 7 positions agree with TRBD1. Germline lookup yields CDR1 SGHAT and CDR2 FQNNGV. Trimming took 5 bases from V and 3 from J; bases not matched to a gene: 10. The CDR3 contains 17 residues. The CDR3 DNA follows: TGTGCCAGCAGCAATCCACAGGGGCCCTACTATAATTCACCCCTCCACTTT. Translating gives CASSNPQGPYYNSPLHF. The full variable domain, its missing parts supplied by reference TRBV11-2 and TRBJ1-6, is EAGVAQSPRYKIIEKRQSVAFWCNPISGHATLYWYQQILGQGPKLLIQFQNNGVVDDSQLPKDRFSAERLKGVDSTLKIQPAKLEDSAVYLCASSNPQGPYYNSPLHFGNGTRLTVT.

The rearrangement links TRBV5-1 to TRBJ2-7; D unresolved. The CDR3 runs 13 residues. V was cut by 3 bases and J by 5 bases, with 12 bases left in between. Germline lookup yields CDR1 SGHRS and CDR2 YFSETQ. The CDR3 loop is CASSSWAPDEQYF. In DNA form, the CDR3 reads TGCGCCAGCAGCTCATGGGCCCCCGACGAGCAGTACTTC. Together with reference TRBV5-1 and TRBJ2-7, the CDR3 gives the full variable domain: KAGVTQTPRYLIKTRGQQVTLSCSPISGHRSVSWYQQTPGQGLQFLFEYFSETQRNKGNFPGRFSGRQFSNSRSEMNVSTLELGDSALYLCASSSWAPDEQYFGPGTRLTVT.

This sequence joins TRBV7-2 and TRBJ1-4, with a tentative D call TRBD1 (6 bases). Germline lookup yields CDR1 SGHTA and CDR2 FQGNSA. V was clipped by 5 bases and J by 0 bases, with 13 bases between them. This CDR3 comprises 16 residues. CDR3 residues: CASSLQGPATNEKLFF. The CDR3 region has the DNA TGTGCCAGCAGCCTACAGGGCCCTGCAACTAATGAAAAACTGTTTTTT.

The J gene is TRBJ2-3, the V gene TRBV27; 9 bases fit TRBD1. Germline V gene data show CDR1 as MNHEY and CDR2 as SMNVEV (reference sequence). The trim removed 5 bases at V and 5 bases at J, leaving 5 bases unmatched. This CDR3 is 14 amino acids long. The CDR3 protein is CASSIGTGRDTQYF. The CDR3 bases are TGTGCCAGCAGTATAGGGACAGGGAGAGATACGCAGTATTTT.

This CDR3 reads CASSESNYKSYEQYF. CDR3 bases: TGTGCCAGCAGTGAAAGCAACTACAAGTCCTACGAGCAGTACTTC. This chain connects TRBV2 to TRBJ2-7; D gene ambiguous. Looked up from germline, CDR1 is SNHLY and CDR2 is FYNNEI. This CDR3 spans 15 amino acids. Trimming took off 2 bases at V and 1 base at J, with 12 bases between the two ends.

The CDR3: CSVVGVRYNEQFF. Here the CDR3 DNA reads TGCAGCGTTGTTGGTGTTCGGTACAATGAGCAGTTCTTC. V gene TRBV29-1 combines with J gene TRBJ2-1; D is ambiguous. Germline V gene data show CDR1 as SQVTM and CDR2 as ANQGSEA. V lost 4 bases and J 4 bases, leaving 11 bases between the germline ends. CDR3 length: 13 amino acids.